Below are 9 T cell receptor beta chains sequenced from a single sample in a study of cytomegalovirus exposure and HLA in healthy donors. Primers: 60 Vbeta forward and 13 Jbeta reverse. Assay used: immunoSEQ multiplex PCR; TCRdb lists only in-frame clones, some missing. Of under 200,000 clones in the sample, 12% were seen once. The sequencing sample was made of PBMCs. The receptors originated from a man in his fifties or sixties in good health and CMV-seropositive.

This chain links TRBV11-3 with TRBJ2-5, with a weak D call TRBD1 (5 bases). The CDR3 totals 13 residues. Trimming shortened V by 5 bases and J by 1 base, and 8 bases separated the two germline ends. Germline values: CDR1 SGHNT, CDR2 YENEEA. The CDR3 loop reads CASSRRAQETQYF. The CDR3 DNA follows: TGTGCCAGCAGCCGCAGGGCCCAAGAGACCCAGTACTTC. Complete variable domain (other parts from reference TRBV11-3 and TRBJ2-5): EAGVVQSPRYKIIEKKQPVAFWCNPISGHNTLYWYLQNLGQGPELLIRYENEEAVDDSQLPKDRFSAERLKGVDSTLKIQPAELGDSAVYLCASSRRAQETQYFGPGTRLLVL.

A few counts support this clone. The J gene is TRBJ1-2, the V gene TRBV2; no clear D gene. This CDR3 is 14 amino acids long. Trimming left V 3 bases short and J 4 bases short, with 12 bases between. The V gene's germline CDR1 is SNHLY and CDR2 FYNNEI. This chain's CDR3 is CASSDGPAFYGYTF. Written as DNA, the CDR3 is TGTGCCAGCAGTGATGGGCCCGCCTTCTATGGCTACACCTTC.

DNA for the CDR3: TGTGCCAGCAGCCTGGGACAGGAGCAGTTCTTC. This codes for CASSLGQEQFF. J is TRBJ2-1 and V is TRBV5-6, with 7 bases lining up with TRBD1. This CDR3 spans 11 amino acids. The germline CDR1 and CDR2 sequences are SGHDT and YYEEEE. Losses at the gene ends were 4 bases for V and 10 bases for J; bases not matched to a gene: 2.

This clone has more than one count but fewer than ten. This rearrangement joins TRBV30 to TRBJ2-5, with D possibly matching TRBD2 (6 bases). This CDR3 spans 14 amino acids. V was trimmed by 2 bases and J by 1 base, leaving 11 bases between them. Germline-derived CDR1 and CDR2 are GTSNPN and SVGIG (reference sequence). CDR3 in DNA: TGTGCCTGGAGTCGTGGAGGGACCCAAGAGACCCAGTACTTC. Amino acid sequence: CAWSRGGTQETQYF.

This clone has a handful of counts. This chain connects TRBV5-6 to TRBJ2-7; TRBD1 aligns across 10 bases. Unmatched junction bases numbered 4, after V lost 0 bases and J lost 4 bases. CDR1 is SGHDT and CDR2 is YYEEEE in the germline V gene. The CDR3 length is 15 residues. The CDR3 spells CASSLGQGASYEQYF. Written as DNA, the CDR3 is TGTGCCAGCAGCTTGGGACAGGGGGCCTCTTACGAGCAGTACTTC.

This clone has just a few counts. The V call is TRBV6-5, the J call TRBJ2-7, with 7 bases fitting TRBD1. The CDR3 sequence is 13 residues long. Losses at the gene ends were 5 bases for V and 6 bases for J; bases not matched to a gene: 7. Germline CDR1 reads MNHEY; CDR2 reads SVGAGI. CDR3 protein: CASSRTGLLEQYF. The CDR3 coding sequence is TGTGCCAGCAGTAGGACAGGCCTACTCGAGCAGTACTTC.

CDR3 amino acids: CASSARRGYGYTF. The CDR3 bases are TGTGCCAGCAGCGCCCGACGGGGTTATGGCTACACCTTC. V gene TRBV7-2 combines with J gene TRBJ1-2; D unresolved. The CDR3 totals 13 residues. V was cut by 5 bases and J by 5 bases, with 12 bases left in between. Germline CDR1 reads SGHTA; CDR2 reads FQGNSA.

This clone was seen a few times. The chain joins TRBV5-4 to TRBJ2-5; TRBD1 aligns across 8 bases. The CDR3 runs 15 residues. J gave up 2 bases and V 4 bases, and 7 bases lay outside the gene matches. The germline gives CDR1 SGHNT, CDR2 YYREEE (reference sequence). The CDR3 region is CASSTTGDFQETQYF. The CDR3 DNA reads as TGTGCCAGCAGCACGACAGGGGACTTTCAAGAGACCCAGTACTTC.

CDR3 protein: CATSSDRVGYGYTF. In DNA, the CDR3 is TGTGCCACCAGCTCAGACAGGGTCGGATATGGCTACACCTTC. This chain joins TRBV15 and TRBJ1-2; 7 nucleotides match TRBD1. The trim removed 5 bases at V and 5 bases at J, leaving 8 bases unmatched. CDR1 and CDR2 from the germline V gene are LNHNV and YYDKDF (reference sequence). CDR3 length: 14 amino acids.